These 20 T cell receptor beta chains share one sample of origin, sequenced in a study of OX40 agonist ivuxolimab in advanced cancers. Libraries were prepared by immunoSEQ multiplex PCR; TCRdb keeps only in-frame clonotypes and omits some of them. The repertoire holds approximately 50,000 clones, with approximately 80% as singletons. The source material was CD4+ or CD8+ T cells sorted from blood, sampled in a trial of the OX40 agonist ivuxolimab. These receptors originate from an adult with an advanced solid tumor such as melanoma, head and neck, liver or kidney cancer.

The CDR3 protein is CAWREPRGGGNEKLFF. The CDR3 DNA follows: TGTGCCTGGAGGGAACCCCGGGGAGGGGGTAATGAAAAACTGTTTTTT. This sequence joins TRBV30 and TRBJ1-4; tentative D call: TRBD1 (6 bases). This CDR3 contains 16 residues. The germline CDR1 and CDR2 sequences are GTSNPN and SVGIG (reference sequence). Trimming left V 3 bases short and J 4 bases short, with 18 bases between.

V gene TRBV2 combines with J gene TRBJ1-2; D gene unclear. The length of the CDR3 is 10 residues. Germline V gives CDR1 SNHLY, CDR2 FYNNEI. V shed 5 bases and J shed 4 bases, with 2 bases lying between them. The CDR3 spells CASSSYGYTF. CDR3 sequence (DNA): TGTGCCAGCAGTTCCTATGGCTACACCTTC.

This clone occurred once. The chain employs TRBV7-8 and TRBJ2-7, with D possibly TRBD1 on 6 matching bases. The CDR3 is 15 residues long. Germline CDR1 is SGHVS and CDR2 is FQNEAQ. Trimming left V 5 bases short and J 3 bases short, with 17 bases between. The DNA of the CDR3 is TGTGCCAGCAGCCTCCGACAGGACCCTATCTACGAGCAGTACTTC. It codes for CASSLRQDPIYEQYF.

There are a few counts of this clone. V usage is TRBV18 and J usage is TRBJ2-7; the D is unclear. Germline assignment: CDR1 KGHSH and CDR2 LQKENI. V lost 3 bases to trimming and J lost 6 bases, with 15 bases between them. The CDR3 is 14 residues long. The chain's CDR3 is CASSPMDGMGEQYF. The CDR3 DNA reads TGTGCCAGCTCACCCATGGACGGCATGGGCGAGCAGTACTTC.

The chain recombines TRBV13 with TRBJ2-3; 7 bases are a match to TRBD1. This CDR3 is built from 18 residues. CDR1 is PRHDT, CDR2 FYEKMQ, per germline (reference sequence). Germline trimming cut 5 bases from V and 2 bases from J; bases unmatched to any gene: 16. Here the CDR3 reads CASSPYAPGQAATDTQYF. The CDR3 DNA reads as TGTGCCAGCAGCCCTTACGCCCCCGGACAGGCGGCCACAGATACGCAGTATTTT.

DNA for the CDR3: TGCGCCAGCAGCCGCGGGACAGGGGAAAATGAGCAGTTCTTC. As protein: CASSRGTGENEQFF. The chain joins TRBV5-1 to TRBJ2-1; 10 nucleotides line up with TRBD1. The J segment lost 7 bases and the V segment lost 4 bases, leaving 5 bases of the junction unmatched. Looked up from germline, CDR1 is SGHRS and CDR2 is YFSETQ. The CDR3 loop spans 14 amino acids.

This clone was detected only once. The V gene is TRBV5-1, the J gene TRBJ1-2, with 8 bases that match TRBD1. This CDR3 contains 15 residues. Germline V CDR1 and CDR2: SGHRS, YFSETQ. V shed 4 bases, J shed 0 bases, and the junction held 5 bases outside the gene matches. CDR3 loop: CASSPRTGTNYGYTF. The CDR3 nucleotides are TGCGCCAGCAGCCCCCGGACAGGGACTAACTATGGCTACACCTTC. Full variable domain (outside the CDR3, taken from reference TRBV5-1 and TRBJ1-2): KAGVTQTPRYLIKTRGQQVTLSCSPISGHRSVSWYQQTPGQGLQFLFEYFSETQRNKGNFPGRFSGRQFSNSRSEMNVSTLELGDSALYLCASSPRTGTNYGYTFGSGTRLTVV.

Written as DNA, the CDR3 is TGTGCCAGCAGCTTCGGACTAGCGGGAGGGAAAGAGACCCAGTACTTC. Its protein is CASSFGLAGGKETQYF. This chain connects TRBV7-9 to TRBJ2-5, with 15 bases that match TRBD2. Germline V lookup: CDR1 SEHNR, CDR2 FQNEAQ (reference sequence). This CDR3 has 16 residues. V was pared by 3 bases and J by 3 bases, with 2 bases of the junction left unmatched.

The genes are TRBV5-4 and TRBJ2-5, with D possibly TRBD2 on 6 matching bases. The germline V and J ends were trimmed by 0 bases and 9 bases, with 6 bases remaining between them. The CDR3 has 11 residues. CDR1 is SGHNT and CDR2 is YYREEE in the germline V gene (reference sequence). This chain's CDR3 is CASSLGGAQYF. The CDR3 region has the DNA TGTGCCAGCAGCTTGGGGGGGGCCCAGTACTTC.

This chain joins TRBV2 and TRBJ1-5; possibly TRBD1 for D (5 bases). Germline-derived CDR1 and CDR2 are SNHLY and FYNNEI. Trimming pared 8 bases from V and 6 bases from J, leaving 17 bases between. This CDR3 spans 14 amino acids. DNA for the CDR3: TGTGCCAGCCGAGGGGAGTTTGGTAGTCAGCCCCAGCATTTT. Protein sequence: CASRGEFGSQPQHF.

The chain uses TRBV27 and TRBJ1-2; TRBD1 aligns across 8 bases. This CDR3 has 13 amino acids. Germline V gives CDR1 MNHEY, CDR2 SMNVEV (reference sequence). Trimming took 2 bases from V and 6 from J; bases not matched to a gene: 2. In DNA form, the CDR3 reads TGTGCCAGCAGTTTACAGGGGGCGAATGGCTACACCTTC. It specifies CASSLQGANGYTF.

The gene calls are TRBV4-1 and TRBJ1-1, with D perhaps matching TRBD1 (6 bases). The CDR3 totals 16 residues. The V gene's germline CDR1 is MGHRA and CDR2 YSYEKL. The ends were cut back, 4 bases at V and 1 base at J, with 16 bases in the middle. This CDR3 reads CASSPLGGPKNTEAFF. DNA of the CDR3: TGCGCCAGCAGCCCTCTCGGGGGCCCGAAGAACACTGAAGCTTTCTTT.

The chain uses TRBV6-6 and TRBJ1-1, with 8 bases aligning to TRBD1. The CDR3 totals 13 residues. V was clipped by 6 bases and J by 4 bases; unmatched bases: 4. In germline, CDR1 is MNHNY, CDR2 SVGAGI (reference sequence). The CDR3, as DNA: TGTGCCAGCAGGATGCAGGGGGCCACTGAAGCTTTCTTT. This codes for CASRMQGATEAFF.

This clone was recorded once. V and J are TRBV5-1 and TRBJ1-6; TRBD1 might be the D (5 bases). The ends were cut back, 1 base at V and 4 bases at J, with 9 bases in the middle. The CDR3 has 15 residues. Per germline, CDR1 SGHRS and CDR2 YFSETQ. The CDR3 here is CASSLSTGYNSPLHF. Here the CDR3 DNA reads TGCGCCAGCAGCTTGAGTACAGGATATAATTCACCCCTCCACTTT.

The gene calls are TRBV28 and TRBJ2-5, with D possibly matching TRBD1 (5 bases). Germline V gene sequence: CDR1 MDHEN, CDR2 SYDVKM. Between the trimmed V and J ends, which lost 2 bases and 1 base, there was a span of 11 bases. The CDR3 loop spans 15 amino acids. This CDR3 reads CASSLSQGTQETQYF. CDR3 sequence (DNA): TGTGCCAGCAGTTTAAGTCAGGGCACCCAAGAGACCCAGTACTTC. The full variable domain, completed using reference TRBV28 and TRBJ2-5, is DVKVTQSSRYLVKRTGEKVFLECVQDMDHENMFWYRQDPGLGLRLIYFSYDVKMKEKGDIPEGYSVSREKKERFSLILESASTNQTSMYLCASSLSQGTQETQYFGPGTRLLVL.

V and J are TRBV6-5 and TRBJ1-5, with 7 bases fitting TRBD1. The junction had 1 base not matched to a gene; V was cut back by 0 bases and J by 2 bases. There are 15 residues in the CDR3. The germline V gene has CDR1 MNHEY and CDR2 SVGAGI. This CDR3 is CASSYSGQGNQPQHF. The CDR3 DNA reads TGTGCCAGCAGTTACTCCGGACAGGGCAATCAGCCCCAGCATTTT.

CDR3: CASSLGLAGSLYEQYF. The CDR3 DNA reads TGTGCCAGCAGCCTAGGACTAGCGGGGAGCCTCTACGAGCAGTACTTC. This sequence joins TRBV5-6 and TRBJ2-7; 12 bases line up with TRBD2. The CDR3 contains 16 residues. Trimming at V came to 4 bases and at J to 3 bases, leaving 8 bases not matched to a gene. The germline gives CDR1 SGHDT, CDR2 YYEEEE.

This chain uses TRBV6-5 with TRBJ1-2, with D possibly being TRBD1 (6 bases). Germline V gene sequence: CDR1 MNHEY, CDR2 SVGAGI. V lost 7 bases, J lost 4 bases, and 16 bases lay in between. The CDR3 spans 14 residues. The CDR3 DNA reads TGTGCCAGCAAGAGTGGGGGCGGCGGCTATGGCTACACCTTC. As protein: CASKSGGGGYGYTF.

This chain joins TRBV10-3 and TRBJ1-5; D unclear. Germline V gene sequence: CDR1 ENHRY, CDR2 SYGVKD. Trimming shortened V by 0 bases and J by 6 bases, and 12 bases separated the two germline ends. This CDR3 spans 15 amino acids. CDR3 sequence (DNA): TGTGCCATCAGTGAGTCGACCCGGTCGGGTCAGCCCCAGCATTTT. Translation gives CAISESTRSGQPQHF.

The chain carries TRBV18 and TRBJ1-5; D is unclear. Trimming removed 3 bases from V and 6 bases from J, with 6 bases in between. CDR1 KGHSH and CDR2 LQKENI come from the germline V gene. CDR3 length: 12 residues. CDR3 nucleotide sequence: TGTGCCAGCTCACCCCGGGGTCAGCCCCAGCATTTT. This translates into CASSPRGQPQHF.